This T cell receptor (beta chain) was observed in a study of T-cell memory formation after mild COVID-19. About the research overall: TCR clustering was largely donor specific.

5'RACE with constant-segment primers built TCRalpha and TCRbeta cDNA libraries with UMIs. One entry per CDR3 protein results from TCRdb running MiXCR on the 5' RACE reads. The sample lists 250,000 to 400,000 distinct CDR3 sequences; roughly an eighth were seen once. Study observations and caveats: Clones contracting over day 15 to 85 were CD4/CD8 balanced, with later expanders leaning CD4+.

This clonotype was seen once. Antigen specificity is unknown. CDR1 is SGDLS and CDR2 is YYNGEE in the germline V gene. The trim removed 3 bases at V and 2 bases at J, leaving 7 bases unmatched. This CDR3 is built from 15 residues. This receptor was obtained from a man aged 18 to 30 who had mild COVID-19 (a few samples of this study predate the infection). Cell type and time point are not known. The chain recombines TRBV9 with TRBJ2-5, with TRBD1 matching 7 bases. Specimen: PBMCs or a T cell subset sorted from them (not recorded which). CDR3 coding DNA: TGTGCCAGCAGCGCCGCCGGGACAGCTCAAGAGACCCAGTACTTC. It specifies CASSAAGTAQETQYF.